A single TCR beta chain is shown here with its context. What it binds is unknown. TCRdb keeps only in-frame clones here, not all; method: immunoSEQ multiplex PCR. The top ten clones hold 2.5% to 3% of a sample with around 31,000 clones, 85% to 90% of them seen once. The germline V gene has CDR1 LNHDA and CDR2 SQIVND (reference sequence). The V end lost 3 bases, the J end lost 2 bases, and 17 bases lay between the germline ends. This CDR3 region has 17 residues. This sample was included in a study of T cells in localized non-small cell lung cancer. Study-level findings and limits: A median approximately 53 of the top 100 tumor clones appeared in adjacent lung. Among the tissues sampled, uninvolved adjacent lung had the highest T cell clonality, above tumor. Sequencing involved a lone tumor region, leaving heterogeneity possible.

This specimen was peripheral blood, taken before any cancer treatment. The rearrangement joins TRBV19 to TRBJ1-5, with D possibly matching TRBD1 (5 bases). This sequence was found in a female donor aged 60 or older with stage I lung adenocarcinoma. The CDR3 DNA is TGTGCCAGTAGTATGGGGCAATACACCGTTCGCAATCAGCCCCAGCATTTT. It yields the protein CASSMGQYTVRNQPQHF. Full variable domain (remainder filled in from reference TRBV19 and TRBJ1-5): DGGITQSPKYLFRKEGQNVTLSCEQNLNHDAMYWYRQDPGQGLRLIYYSQIVNDFQKGDIAEGYSVSREKKESFPLTVTSAQKNPTAFYLCASSMGQYTVRNQPQHFGDGTRLSIL.